One and the same sample provided the 18 T cell receptor beta chains below, sequenced in a study of vaccination effects on CD4 cells after COVID-19. No antigen has been assigned to these receptors. The table came from immunoSEQ multiplex PCR; TCRdb's copy has only in-frame clones and leaves some out. Counted here are 14,000 or so clones, around 79% occurring once; the ten biggest clones make up roughly 26%. Viral peptide pools were used in the ViraFEST assay to expand antigen-specific CD4+ T cells, and sequencing came afterward. CD4+ T cell isolation took place after less than 13 days of culture. PCR confirmed that the person was infected with SARS-CoV-2 between March and December 2020. It was two doses of either the BNT162b2 or mRNA-1273 vaccine that participants received. Source: CD4+ T cells from PBMCs cultured with HCoV-NL63 spike peptides, taken after COVID-19 vaccination. These TCRs come from a human donor who had a prior SARS-CoV-2 infection.

Judged by abundance, this clone is medium-sized. The chain is built from TRBV7-2 and TRBJ2-7; no definite D call. The CDR3 totals 13 residues. Trimming cost V 0 bases and J 7 bases, with 10 bases left between them. Germline V gene sequence: CDR1 SGHTA, CDR2 FQGNSA. CDR3 sequence: CASSLARQWEQYF. As DNA, the CDR3 is TGTGCCAGCAGCTTAGCGCGGCAGTGGGAGCAGTACTTC.

V gene TRBV6-5 combines with J gene TRBJ1-5; D ambiguous. The CDR3 has 12 amino acids. With 8 bases removed from V and 3 bases from J, the gap between germline ends came to 8 bases. The germline V gene encodes CDR1 MNHEY and CDR2 SVGAGI. The CDR3 sequence is CASGVYNQPQHF. The CDR3 DNA sequence: TGTGCCAGCGGGGTTTACAATCAGCCCCAGCATTTT.

This chain connects TRBV5-1 to TRBJ2-3, with a possible D match to TRBD2 (6 bases). The CDR3 covers 16 residues. The germline V and J ends were trimmed by 0 bases and 0 bases, with 11 bases remaining between them. From germline, CDR1 is SGHRS and CDR2 YFSETQ. CDR3 nucleotide sequence: TGCGCCAGCAGCTTGGGTGGACTAACTAGCACAGATACGCAGTATTTT. Translating gives CASSLGGLTSTDTQYF.

The gene calls are TRBV10-3 and TRBJ2-2; 14 bases agree with TRBD2. V shed 5 bases and J 7 bases; nucleotides not matched to a gene: 9. Germline V lookup: CDR1 ENHRY, CDR2 SYGVKD. The length of the CDR3 is 17 residues. The CDR3 is CAISPFGLAGGFGELFF. CDR3 DNA sequence: TGTGCCATCAGTCCCTTCGGACTAGCGGGAGGATTCGGGGAGCTGTTTTTT.

This chain links TRBV11-1 with TRBJ2-5; D unresolved. V was trimmed by 3 bases and J by 0 bases, leaving 5 bases between them. CDR1 SGHAT and CDR2 FQDESV come from the germline V gene (reference sequence). This CDR3 has 13 residues. The CDR3 sequence is CASSFANQETQYF. CDR3 nucleotides: TGTGCCAGCAGCTTTGCCAACCAAGAGACCCAGTACTTC.

This clone was counted a few times. The chain combines TRBV19 with TRBJ2-3; a possible D gene is TRBD2 (6 bases). CDR1 is LNHDA, CDR2 SQIVND, per germline (reference sequence). The CDR3 contains 14 residues. Trimming left V 7 bases short and J 4 bases short, with 15 bases between. The CDR3 DNA reads TGTGCCAGTAATGCCGGGGGTACCCCAGATACGCAGTATTTT. This sequence encodes CASNAGGTPDTQYF. Together with reference TRBV19 and TRBJ2-3, the CDR3 gives the full variable domain: DGGITQSPKYLFRKEGQNVTLSCEQNLNHDAMYWYRQDPGQGLRLIYYSQIVNDFQKGDIAEGYSVSREKKESFPLTVTSAQKNPTAFYLCASNAGGTPDTQYFGPGTRLTVL.

DNA for the CDR3: TGTGCCAGCGCAGACACAGGGGGCTCAGATACGCAGTATTTT. Protein sequence: CASADTGGSDTQYF. The chain is built from TRBV3-1 (or the pseudogene TRBV3-2) and TRBJ2-3; 9 bases line up with TRBD1. Germline V gene sequence: CDR1 LGHDT, CDR2 YNNKEL (reference sequence). This CDR3 region has 14 residues. V shed 8 bases, J shed 4 bases, and the junction held 7 bases outside the gene matches.

CDR3 in amino acids: CASSPVAEVEQYF. The CDR3 DNA sequence: TGTGCCAGCAGCCCGGTGGCCGAGGTCGAGCAGTACTTC. This sequence joins TRBV7-8 and TRBJ2-7; no definite D call. The V gene lost 5 bases and the J gene lost 6 bases, with 14 bases spanning the gap. Germline values: CDR1 SGHVS, CDR2 FQNEAQ. The CDR3 covers 13 residues.

The J gene is TRBJ1-1, the V gene TRBV2; no clear D. Germline assignment: CDR1 SNHLY and CDR2 FYNNEI. The CDR3 runs to 13 residues. V was trimmed by 4 bases and J by 1 base, leaving 7 bases between them. CDR3 sequence reads: CASSVLENTEAFF. CDR3 coding DNA: TGTGCCAGCAGTGTTTTAGAGAACACTGAAGCTTTCTTT.

The chain is built from TRBV5-1 and TRBJ1-2; D gene uncertain. The germline gives CDR1 SGHRS, CDR2 YFSETQ. Trimming cost V 1 base and J 2 bases, with 9 bases left between them. The CDR3 is made up of 14 amino acids. CDR3 DNA sequence: TGCGCCAGCAGCTTGCCCAGCGAGAACTATGGCTACACCTTC. Protein: CASSLPSENYGYTF.

The V call is TRBV5-1, the J call TRBJ1-2; D is unclear. V was cut by 3 bases and J by 7 bases, with 22 bases left in between. The V gene's germline CDR1 is SGHRS and CDR2 YFSETQ. There are 16 residues in the CDR3. The CDR3 region is CASSSGQDPLVGGYTF. CDR3 coding DNA: TGCGCCAGCAGCTCGGGCCAGGACCCCTTAGTTGGTGGCTACACCTTC. The full variable domain, completed using reference TRBV5-1 and TRBJ1-2, is KAGVTQTPRYLIKTRGQQVTLSCSPISGHRSVSWYQQTPGQGLQFLFEYFSETQRNKGNFPGRFSGRQFSNSRSEMNVSTLELGDSALYLCASSSGQDPLVGGYTFGSGTRLTVV.

This clone was detected only a few times. The chain combines TRBV7-9 with TRBJ2-7; possible D gene TRBD1, 7 bases. Trimming left V 5 bases short and J 7 bases short, with 18 bases between. Germline loops: CDR1 SEHNR, CDR2 FQNEAQ (reference sequence). This CDR3 has 14 residues. CDR3 residues: CASSLNIPGGEQYF. The CDR3, as DNA: TGTGCCAGCAGCCTTAACATTCCAGGGGGGGAGCAGTACTTC.

The CDR3 DNA is TGTGCCAGCAGCTTCGGGGTGGGCACAGATACGCAGTATTTT. This sequence encodes CASSFGVGTDTQYF. This sequence joins TRBV5-5 and TRBJ2-3; D perhaps matches TRBD2 (5 bases). This CDR3 is 14 amino acids long. The germline gives CDR1 SGHKS, CDR2 YYEKEE (reference sequence). The V end was cut by 2 bases, the J end by 1 base, with 8 bases between. Supplemented by reference TRBV5-5 and TRBJ2-3, the full variable domain reads DAGVTQSPTHLIKTRGQQVTLRCSPISGHKSVSWYQQVLGQGPQFIFQYYEKEERGRGNFPDRFSARQFPNYSSELNVNALLLGDSALYLCASSFGVGTDTQYFGPGTRLTVL.

The V gene is TRBV5-1, the J gene TRBJ1-3; a possible D gene is TRBD1 (5 bases). CDR3 length: 15 amino acids. V was shortened by 5 bases and J by 6 bases, with 18 bases between the two germline ends. CDR1 SGHRS and CDR2 YFSETQ come from the germline V gene. CDR3 nucleotides: TGCGCCAGCAGTCTGTCAGGGCTACCGGAAAACACCATATATTTT. Its translation is CASSLSGLPENTIYF. Complete variable domain (other parts from reference TRBV5-1 and TRBJ1-3): KAGVTQTPRYLIKTRGQQVTLSCSPISGHRSVSWYQQTPGQGLQFLFEYFSETQRNKGNFPGRFSGRQFSNSRSEMNVSTLELGDSALYLCASSLSGLPENTIYFGEGSWLTVV.

This clone has more than one count but fewer than ten. The V gene is TRBV6-1, the J gene TRBJ1-4; TRBD1 aligns across 9 bases. Germline CDR1 reads MNHNS; CDR2 reads SASEGT. J was trimmed by 14 bases and V by 3 bases; bases with no gene match: 10. CDR3 length equals 14 residues. CDR3: CASSEKTSGTGLFF. The CDR3 DNA follows: TGTGCCAGCAGTGAGAAAACCTCCGGGACAGGGCTGTTTTTT.

V gene TRBV18 combines with J gene TRBJ2-7; 7 nucleotides line up with TRBD1. This CDR3 is built from 14 residues. Germline V gene sequence: CDR1 KGHSH, CDR2 LQKENI. J was trimmed by 2 bases and V by 4 bases; bases with no gene match: 5. This CDR3 is CASSQGAQTYEQYF. CDR3 in DNA: TGTGCCAGCTCACAGGGGGCGCAGACCTACGAGCAGTACTTC.

This clone has just one count. The chain recombines TRBV6-1 with TRBJ1-5, with a weak D call TRBD1 (6 bases). The CDR3 length is 15 residues. The V gene lost 3 bases and the J gene lost 7 bases, with 16 bases spanning the gap. Looked up from germline, CDR1 is MNHNS and CDR2 is SASEGT. The CDR3 loop is CASSEGAGGGQPQHF. CDR3 DNA: TGTGCCAGCAGTGAGGGAGCGGGGGGCGGGCAGCCCCAGCATTTT.

The chain has TRBV18 and TRBJ1-6; weak D call: TRBD1 (5 bases). V was trimmed by 5 bases and J by 6 bases, leaving 14 bases between them. The CDR3 loop spans 15 amino acids. Per germline, CDR1 KGHSH and CDR2 LQKENI. CDR3 sequence (DNA): TGTGCCAGCTCAGAAAGACAGTTGGGTAATTCACCCCTCCACTTT. Amino acids: CASSERQLGNSPLHF.